The source of this TCR beta chain is a study of T cell changes during pregnancy in multiple sclerosis (dated by TCRdb to about 2019). In terms of the full investigation: The study looked at changes in the T cell repertoire across pregnancy in women with multiple sclerosis.

As for this clone: Its antigen remains unidentified. Base qualities were left out, and no much larger clone turns up one base away.

The library was produced with the immunoSEQ multiplex PCR assay. Sourced from immuneACCESS, this table was stored by TCRdb with only in-frame sequences that have V and J called. A share of the clones is absent; for the studies checked, an unresolved V gene accounts for under half, and the remainder has no known explanation. This sample holds tens of thousands of clones; over 75% were observed only once. Under 0.75% of the sample rests with the top ten. V lost 0 bases and J lost 5 bases, and the count of bases not matched to a germline gene is 6. CDR1 is given as SGHRS and CDR2 as YFSETQ, both from the germline V gene. CDR3 length: 15 amino acids, cysteine to phenylalanine. Left in the record is the CDR3 DNA by itself, 45 bases read in frame from the first base.

This specimen was CD4+ T cells from peripheral blood mononuclear cells, taken before pregnancy. The chain is assembled from TRBV5-1 and TRBJ1-1; a stretch of 8 junction bases matches TRBD1. This TCR came from a female donor with multiple sclerosis, enrolled in a pregnancy study. The nucleotide sequence reads as follows: TGCGCCAGCAGCTTGGAGACAGGGGAGAGGACTGAAGCTTTCTTT. The encoded protein is CASSLETGERTEAFF. Supplemented by the reference TRBV5-1 and TRBJ1-1 proteins around the CDR3, the complete variable domain is KAGVTQTPRYLIKTRGQQVTLSCSPISGHRSVSWYQQTPGQGLQFLFEYFSETQRNKGNFPGRFSGRQFSNSRSEMNVSTLELGDSALYLCASSLETGERTEAFFGQGTRLTVV.